These 23 T cell receptor beta chains originate from one sample sequenced in a study of blood T cell repertoires in COVID-19 (dated by TCRdb to about 2020). Libraries came from the immunoSEQ multiplex PCR assay. TCRdb's version of the immuneACCESS table is confined to in-frame rearrangements and falls short of the full clone set. An unresolved V gene accounts for under half of the shortfall where checked; the remainder is of unknown origin. The sample table lists around 93,000 clones, about 76% of them with a count of one. The top ten constitute approximately 10% of the sample. The sample comprised peripheral blood. The receptors here all came from a woman older than 75 with acute or convalescent COVID-19.

In this sample, this clone turned up a few times. The chain recombines TRBV5-1 with TRBJ1-2, with 7 positions matching TRBD1. CDR1 and CDR2 (germline): SGHRS, YFSETQ. V shed 4 bases, J shed 8 bases, and the junction held 14 bases outside the gene matches. This CDR3 has 15 amino acids. The CDR3 DNA is TGCGCCAGCAGCGCAGGCGACCGGGACAGTATGGGCTACACCTTC. It specifies CASSAGDRDSMGYTF.

The chain links TRBV10-3 to TRBJ2-1; 8 bases agree with TRBD2. Germline CDR1 reads ENHRY; CDR2 reads SYGVKD. V trimming: 6 bases; J trimming: 9 bases; junction bases outside the gene matches: 13. The CDR3 covers 15 residues. Here the CDR3 DNA reads TGTGCCATCAGACCCGGGAGGGCCAGGATCGGTGAGCAGTTCTTC. Encoded protein: CAIRPGRARIGEQFF.

The gene calls are TRBV10-3 and TRBJ2-6, with 9 positions matching TRBD1. CDR1 and CDR2 from the germline V gene are ENHRY and SYGVKD. The CDR3 extends over 18 amino acids. J was trimmed by 3 bases and V by 4 bases; bases with no gene match: 10. CDR3 residues: CAISGRDRVTVGANVLTF. The CDR3 DNA sequence: TGTGCCATCAGTGGCCGGGACAGGGTCACTGTTGGGGCCAACGTCCTGACTTTC.

The chain carries TRBV27 and TRBJ2-1; 15 bases align to TRBD2. Germline trimming cut 4 bases from V and 6 bases from J; bases unmatched to any gene: 4. Germline V gene data show CDR1 as MNHEY and CDR2 as SMNVEV (reference sequence). The CDR3 length is 16 residues. In DNA form, the CDR3 reads TGTGCCAGCAGTTCCCGGACTAGCGGGAGGGTCAATGAGCAGTTCTTC. Its protein product is CASSSRTSGRVNEQFF.

The J gene is TRBJ1-3, the V gene TRBV7-2, with a possible D match to TRBD1 (5 bases). CDR1 is SGHTA and CDR2 is FQGNSA in the germline V gene. CDR3 length equals 18 residues. Deletions cut 4 bases from V and 0 bases from J, with 19 bases between. The CDR3 protein is CASSSQGLLDLSGNTIYF. Written as DNA, the CDR3 is TGTGCCAGCAGCTCCCAGGGACTTCTCGACCTCTCTGGAAACACCATATATTTT.

V usage is TRBV7-2 and J usage is TRBJ2-1, with D maybe TRBD1 (6 bases). The V end lost 1 base, the J end lost 12 bases, and 13 bases lay between the germline ends. From germline, CDR1 is SGHTA and CDR2 FQGNSA. This CDR3 is built from 13 residues. As DNA, the CDR3 is TGTGCCAGCAGCTTAGACCAGGGGACGAGGCAGTTCTTC. Its translation: CASSLDQGTRQFF.

The chain employs TRBV7-9 and TRBJ1-2, with D uncertain. The CDR3 is 12 amino acids. Trimming left V 1 base short and J 8 bases short, with 8 bases between. CDR1 and CDR2 from the germline V gene are SEHNR and FQNEAQ (reference sequence). The CDR3 DNA is TGTGCCAGCAGCTTAGAAGGAGGAGGCTACACCTTC. Its translation: CASSLEGGGYTF.

The chain carries TRBV27 and TRBJ2-1; 16 bases line up with TRBD2. Germline trimming cut 6 bases from V and 0 bases from J; bases unmatched to any gene: 2. Looked up from germline, CDR1 is MNHEY and CDR2 is SMNVEV (reference sequence). The CDR3 loop spans 17 amino acids. The CDR3 spells CASRGLAGGGSYNEQFF. The CDR3 coding sequence is TGTGCCAGCAGGGGACTAGCGGGAGGGGGCTCCTACAATGAGCAGTTCTTC.

The chain couples TRBV7-9 to TRBJ1-2; D not certain. The V end was cut by 1 base, the J end by 12 bases, with 9 bases between. The CDR3 runs 11 residues. The germline V gene encodes CDR1 SEHNR and CDR2 FQNEAQ (reference sequence). The CDR3 loop reads CASSLVAGNTF. The DNA of the CDR3 is TGTGCCAGCAGCTTAGTCGCGGGTAACACCTTC.

CDR3 in DNA: TGTGCCAGCAGTTACTCCGGGGGGTTTGATGGCTACACCTTC. Protein product: CASSYSGGFDGYTF. The chain has TRBV6-5 and TRBJ1-2; D perhaps matches TRBD1 (5 bases). Germline CDR1 MNHEY, CDR2 SVGAGI. CDR3 length equals 14 residues. V was shortened by 0 bases and J by 6 bases, with 11 bases between the two germline ends.

This clone has a handful of counts. V is TRBV7-2 and J is TRBJ2-3; tentatively, D is TRBD2 (6 bases). Trimming removed 4 bases from V and 6 bases from J, with 23 bases in between. The CDR3 extends over 17 amino acids. Germline V gives CDR1 SGHTA, CDR2 FQGNSA. The CDR3 DNA reads TGTGCCAGCAGCTCATTCGGTACGGGACTCGAGGGTGATACGCAGTATTTT. Its translation: CASSSFGTGLEGDTQYF.

The rearrangement links TRBV6-5 to TRBJ1-1, with D unclear. The CDR3 is 14 amino acids. V dropped 10 bases and J dropped 2 bases, with 17 bases sitting between them. Germline V CDR1 and CDR2: MNHEY, SVGAGI. The CDR3 here is CAIGRSPFNTEAFF. As DNA, the CDR3 is TGTGCCATCGGCAGGTCCCCCTTCAACACTGAAGCTTTCTTT.

V and J are TRBV28 and TRBJ1-4; D remains ambiguous. The germline gives CDR1 MDHEN, CDR2 SYDVKM. The CDR3 is 14 amino acids. V shed 5 bases and J shed 1 base, with 8 bases lying between them. The CDR3 coding sequence is TGTGCCAGCAGTACAGCGGGAACTAATGAAAAACTGTTTTTT. It translates to CASSTAGTNEKLFF.

The rearrangement uses TRBV6-5 and TRBJ2-3, with 12 bases identical to TRBD1. This CDR3 contains 15 residues. Looked up from germline, CDR1 is MNHEY and CDR2 is SVGAGI. Losses at the gene ends were 6 bases for V and 7 bases for J; bases not matched to a gene: 8. The CDR3 protein is CASSRPGQGANTQYF. Here the CDR3 DNA reads TGTGCCAGCAGCCGACCGGGACAGGGGGCAAATACGCAGTATTTT.

The table lists this clone with a count of one. This chain connects TRBV30 to TRBJ1-2; the D gene is possibly TRBD1 (5 bases). The germline V gene has CDR1 GTSNPN and CDR2 SVGIG (reference sequence). The CDR3 consists of 13 residues. Between the trimmed V and J ends, which lost 3 bases and 7 bases, there was a span of 15 bases. CDR3 DNA: TGTGCCTGGAGAGCTCGGGGGTTTGGTGGCTACACCTTC. Protein sequence: CAWRARGFGGYTF.

The rearrangement links TRBV28 to TRBJ1-2; D is possibly TRBD1 (6 bases). Germline V gene data show CDR1 as MDHEN and CDR2 as SYDVKM. The V gene lost 2 bases and the J gene lost 1 base, with 11 bases spanning the gap. This CDR3 spans 15 amino acids. The CDR3 DNA follows: TGTGCCAGCAGTTTAGAGACAGGAGGTAACTATGGCTACACCTTC. Translating gives CASSLETGGNYGYTF.

The chain links TRBV2 to TRBJ1-4; a possible D gene is TRBD1 (5 bases). Trimming pared 2 bases from V and 10 bases from J, leaving 23 bases between. CDR1 and CDR2 from the germline V gene are SNHLY and FYNNEI. The CDR3 length is 17 residues. CDR3 coding DNA: TGTGCCAGCAGTGAAAGGGGCCTATACTTACCCGGTCGAAAACTGTTTTTT. As protein: CASSERGLYLPGRKLFF.

V is TRBV3-1 (or the pseudogene TRBV3-2) and J is TRBJ2-7; 8 positions agree with TRBD2. This CDR3 comprises 17 residues. Germline V CDR1 and CDR2: LGHDT, YNNKEL (reference sequence). J lost 7 bases, V lost 4 bases, and 18 bases had no gene match. CDR3 in DNA: TGTGCCAGCAGCCGACAGCCCGGGGGGGACTCCCTGGGAGAGCAGTACTTC. Amino acid sequence: CASSRQPGGDSLGEQYF.

This chain links TRBV19 with TRBJ2-7; TRBD1 matches 9 bases. The CDR3 has 15 residues. Germline CDR1 and CDR2: LNHDA and SQIVND (reference sequence). Losses at the gene ends were 4 bases for V and 0 bases for J; bases not matched to a gene: 4. CDR3 protein: CASSTLGQGSYEQYF. CDR3 nucleotides: TGTGCCAGTAGTACCCTGGGACAGGGCTCCTACGAGCAGTACTTC.

In nucleotides, the CDR3 is TGTGCCAGCAGCTTGGGGGCCGTTCGCTATGGCTACACCTTC. Protein sequence: CASSLGAVRYGYTF. This sequence joins TRBV5-4 and TRBJ1-2; D gene unclear. Trimming removed 0 bases from V and 4 bases from J, with 10 bases in between. The germline V gene has CDR1 SGHNT and CDR2 YYREEE (reference sequence). The CDR3 is 14 residues long.

This clone is a singleton in its sample. The rearrangement joins TRBV10-1 to TRBJ1-6; D not certain. Deletions cut 6 bases from V and 0 bases from J, with 9 bases between. Germline CDR1 WNHNN, CDR2 SYGVQD (reference sequence). The CDR3 runs 15 residues. The CDR3, as DNA: TGCGCCAGCAGACCCTGGAGCTCCTATAATTCACCCCTCCACTTT. Translated, it gives CASRPWSSYNSPLHF.

The chain joins TRBV19 to TRBJ2-1, with D possibly matching TRBD2 (6 bases). The CDR3 consists of 13 residues. In germline, CDR1 is LNHDA, CDR2 SQIVND (reference sequence). Trimming left V 5 bases short and J 8 bases short, with 13 bases between. CDR3 coding DNA: TGTGCCAGTAGTCCATCGGGACTTCATGAGCAGTTCTTC. It codes for CASSPSGLHEQFF.

The rearrangement links TRBV6-5 to TRBJ1-3, with 9 nucleotides matching TRBD1. The CDR3 totals 16 residues. The germline V gene has CDR1 MNHEY and CDR2 SVGAGI. The ends lost 4 bases at V and 7 bases at J; junction bases unmatched: 11. The CDR3 spells CASSFYLPDRGNTIYF. The CDR3 DNA reads TGTGCCAGCAGTTTTTACTTACCGGACAGGGGCAACACCATATATTTT.